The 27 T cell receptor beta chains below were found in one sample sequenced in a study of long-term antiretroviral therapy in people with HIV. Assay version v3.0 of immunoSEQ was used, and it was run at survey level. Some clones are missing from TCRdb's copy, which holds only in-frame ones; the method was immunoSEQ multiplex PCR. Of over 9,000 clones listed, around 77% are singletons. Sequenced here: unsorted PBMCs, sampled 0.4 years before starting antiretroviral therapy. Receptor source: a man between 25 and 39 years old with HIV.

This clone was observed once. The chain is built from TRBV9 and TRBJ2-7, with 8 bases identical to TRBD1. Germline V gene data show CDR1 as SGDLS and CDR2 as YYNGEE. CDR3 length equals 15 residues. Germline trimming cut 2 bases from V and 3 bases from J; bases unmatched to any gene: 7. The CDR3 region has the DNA TGTGCCAGCAGCGTGGACCCCGGGACAGGCTACGAGCAGTACTTC. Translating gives CASSVDPGTGYEQYF.

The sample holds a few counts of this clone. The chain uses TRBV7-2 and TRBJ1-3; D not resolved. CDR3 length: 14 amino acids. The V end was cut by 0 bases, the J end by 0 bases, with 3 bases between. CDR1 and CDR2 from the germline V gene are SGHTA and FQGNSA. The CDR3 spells CASSLANSGNTIYF. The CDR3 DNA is TGTGCCAGCAGCTTAGCCAACTCTGGAAACACCATATATTTT.

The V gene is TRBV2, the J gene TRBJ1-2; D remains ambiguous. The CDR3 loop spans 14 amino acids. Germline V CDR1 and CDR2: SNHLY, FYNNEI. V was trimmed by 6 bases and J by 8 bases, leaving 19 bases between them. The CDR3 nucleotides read TGTGCCAGCAGGGTGGGGAGGGTGGGAGAGGGCTACACCTTC. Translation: CASRVGRVGEGYTF. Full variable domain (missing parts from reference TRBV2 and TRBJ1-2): EPEVTQTPSHQVTQMGQEVILRCVPISNHLYFYWYRQILGQKVEFLVSFYNNEISEKSEIFDDQFSVERPDGSNFTLKIRSTKLEDSAMYFCASRVGRVGEGYTFGSGTRLTVV.

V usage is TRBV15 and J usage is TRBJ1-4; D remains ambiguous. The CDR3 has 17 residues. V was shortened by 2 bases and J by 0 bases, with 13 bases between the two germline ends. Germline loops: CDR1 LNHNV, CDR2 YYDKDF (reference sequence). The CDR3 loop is CATSRRPPRTTNEKLFF. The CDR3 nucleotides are TGTGCCACCAGCAGACGACCCCCGCGGACAACTAATGAAAAACTGTTTTTT.

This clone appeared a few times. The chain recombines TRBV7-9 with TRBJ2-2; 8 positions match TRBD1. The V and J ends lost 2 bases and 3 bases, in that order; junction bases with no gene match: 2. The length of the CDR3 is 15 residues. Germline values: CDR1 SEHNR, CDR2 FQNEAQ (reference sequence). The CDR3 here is CASSLRRGHTGELFF. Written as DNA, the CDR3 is TGTGCCAGCAGCTTACGCAGGGGGCACACCGGGGAGCTGTTTTTT.

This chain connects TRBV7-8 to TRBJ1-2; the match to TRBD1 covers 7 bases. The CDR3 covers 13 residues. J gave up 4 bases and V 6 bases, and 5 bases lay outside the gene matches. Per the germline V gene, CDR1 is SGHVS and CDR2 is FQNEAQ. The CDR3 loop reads CASRRGGGYGYTF. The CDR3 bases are TGTGCCAGCAGAAGAGGGGGCGGCTATGGCTACACCTTC.

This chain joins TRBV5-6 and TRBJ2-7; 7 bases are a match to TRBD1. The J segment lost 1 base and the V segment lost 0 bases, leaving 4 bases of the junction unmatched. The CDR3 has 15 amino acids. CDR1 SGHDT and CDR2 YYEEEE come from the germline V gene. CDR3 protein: CASSLGGGWSYEQYF. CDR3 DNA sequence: TGTGCCAGCAGCTTGGGAGGGGGCTGGTCCTACGAGCAGTACTTC. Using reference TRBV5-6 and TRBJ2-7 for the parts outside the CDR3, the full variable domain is DAGVTQSPTHLIKTRGQQVTLRCSPKSGHDTVSWYQQALGQGPQFIFQYYEEEERQRGNFPDRFSGHQFPNYSSELNVNALLLGDSALYLCASSLGGGWSYEQYFGPGTRLTVT.

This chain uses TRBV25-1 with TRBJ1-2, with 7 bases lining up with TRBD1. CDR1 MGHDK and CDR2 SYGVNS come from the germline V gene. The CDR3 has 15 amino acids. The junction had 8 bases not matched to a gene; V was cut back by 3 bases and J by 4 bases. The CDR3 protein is CASSDPTGFIYGYTF. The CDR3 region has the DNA TGTGCCAGCAGTGACCCGACAGGGTTTATCTATGGCTACACCTTC.

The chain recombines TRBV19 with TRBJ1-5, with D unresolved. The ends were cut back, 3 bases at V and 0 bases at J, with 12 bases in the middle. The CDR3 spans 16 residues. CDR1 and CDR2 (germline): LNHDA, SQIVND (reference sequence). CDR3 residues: CASSIRTGYSNQPQHF. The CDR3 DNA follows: TGTGCCAGTAGTATTCGGACGGGATATAGCAATCAGCCCCAGCATTTT.

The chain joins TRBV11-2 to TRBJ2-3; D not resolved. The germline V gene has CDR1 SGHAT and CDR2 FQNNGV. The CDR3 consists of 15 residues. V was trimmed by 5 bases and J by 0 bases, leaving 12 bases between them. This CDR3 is CASSPIRDSTDTQYF. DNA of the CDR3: TGTGCCAGCAGCCCTATAAGGGATAGCACAGATACGCAGTATTTT.

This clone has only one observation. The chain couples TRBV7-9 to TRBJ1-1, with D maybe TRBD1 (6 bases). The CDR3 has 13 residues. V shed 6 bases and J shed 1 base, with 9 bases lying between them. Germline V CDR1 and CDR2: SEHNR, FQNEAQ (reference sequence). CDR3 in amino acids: CASSLTGNTEAFF. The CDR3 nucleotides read TGTGCCAGCAGTCTGACAGGGAACACTGAAGCTTTCTTT.

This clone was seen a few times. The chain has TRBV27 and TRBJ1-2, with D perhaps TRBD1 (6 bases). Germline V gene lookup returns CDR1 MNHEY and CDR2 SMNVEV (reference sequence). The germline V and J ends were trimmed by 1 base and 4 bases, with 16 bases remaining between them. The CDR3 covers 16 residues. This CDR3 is CASSLWPPKGVYGYTF. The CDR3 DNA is TGTGCCAGCAGTTTATGGCCGCCCAAGGGGGTCTATGGCTACACCTTC.

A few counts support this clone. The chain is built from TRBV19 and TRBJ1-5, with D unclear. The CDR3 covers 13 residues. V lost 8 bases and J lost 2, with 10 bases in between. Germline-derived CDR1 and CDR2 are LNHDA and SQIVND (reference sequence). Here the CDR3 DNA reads TGTGCCAGTGAAGGGCAGGGCAATCAGCCCCAGCATTTT. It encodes CASEGQGNQPQHF.

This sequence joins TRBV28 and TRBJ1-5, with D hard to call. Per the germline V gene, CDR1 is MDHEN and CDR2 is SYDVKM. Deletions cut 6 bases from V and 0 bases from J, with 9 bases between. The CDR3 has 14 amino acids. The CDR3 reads CASRAEYSNQPQHF. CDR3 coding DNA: TGTGCCAGCAGGGCGGAGTATAGCAATCAGCCCCAGCATTTT.

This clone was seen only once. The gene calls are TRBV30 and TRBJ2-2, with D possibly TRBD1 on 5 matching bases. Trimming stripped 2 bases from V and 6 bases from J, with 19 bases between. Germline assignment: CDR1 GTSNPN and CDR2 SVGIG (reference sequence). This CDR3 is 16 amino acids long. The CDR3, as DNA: TGTGCCTGGAGTAGGGGAAAGAACTTCATGGCCGGGGAGCTGTTTTTT. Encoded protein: CAWSRGKNFMAGELFF.

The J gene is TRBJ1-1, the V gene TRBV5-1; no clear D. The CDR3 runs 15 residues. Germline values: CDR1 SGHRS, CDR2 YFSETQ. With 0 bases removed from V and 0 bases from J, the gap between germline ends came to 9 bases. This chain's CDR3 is CASSLGGKLNTEAFF. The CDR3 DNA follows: TGCGCCAGCAGCTTGGGAGGGAAGCTGAACACTGAAGCTTTCTTT.

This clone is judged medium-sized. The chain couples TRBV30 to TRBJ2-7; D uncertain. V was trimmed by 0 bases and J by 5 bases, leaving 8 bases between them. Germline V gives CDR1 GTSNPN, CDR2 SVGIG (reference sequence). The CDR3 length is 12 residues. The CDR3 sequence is CAWSVTGHEQYF. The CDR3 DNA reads TGTGCCTGGAGTGTAACGGGCCACGAGCAGTACTTC.

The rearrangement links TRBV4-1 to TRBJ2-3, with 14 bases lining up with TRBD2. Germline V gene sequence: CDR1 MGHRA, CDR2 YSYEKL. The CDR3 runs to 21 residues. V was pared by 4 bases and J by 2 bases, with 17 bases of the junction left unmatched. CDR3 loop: CASSPLAFSGTSGGPTDTQYF. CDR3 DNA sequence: TGCGCCAGCAGCCCCCTCGCATTCTCCGGGACTAGCGGGGGTCCCACAGATACGCAGTATTTT.

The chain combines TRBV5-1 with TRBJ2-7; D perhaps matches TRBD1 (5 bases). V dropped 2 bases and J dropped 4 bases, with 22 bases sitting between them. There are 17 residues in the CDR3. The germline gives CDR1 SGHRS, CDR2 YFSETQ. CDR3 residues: CASSLRTDSAQPYEQYF. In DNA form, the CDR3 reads TGCGCCAGCAGCTTAAGGACCGACAGTGCCCAGCCTTACGAGCAGTACTTC.

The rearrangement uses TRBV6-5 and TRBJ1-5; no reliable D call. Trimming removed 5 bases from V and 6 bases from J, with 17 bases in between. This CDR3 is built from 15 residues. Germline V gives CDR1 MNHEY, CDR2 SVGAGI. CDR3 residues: CASSPRPEGTQPQHF. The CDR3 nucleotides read TGTGCCAGCAGTCCCCGGCCTGAAGGTACTCAGCCCCAGCATTTT.

CDR3 loop: CASSGGPSSDTQYF. CDR3 DNA: TGTGCCAGCAGCGGTGGGCCCAGTTCGGATACGCAGTATTTT. This chain joins TRBV9 and TRBJ2-3; D unresolved. This CDR3 comprises 14 residues. Germline values: CDR1 SGDLS, CDR2 YYNGEE. Deletions cut 3 bases from V and 6 bases from J, with 14 bases between. Complete variable domain (other parts from reference TRBV9 and TRBJ2-3): DSGVTQTPKHLITATGQRVTLRCSPRSGDLSVYWYQQSLDQGLQFLIQYYNGEERAKGNILERFSAQQFPDLHSELNLSSLELGDSALYFCASSGGPSSDTQYFGPGTRLTVL.

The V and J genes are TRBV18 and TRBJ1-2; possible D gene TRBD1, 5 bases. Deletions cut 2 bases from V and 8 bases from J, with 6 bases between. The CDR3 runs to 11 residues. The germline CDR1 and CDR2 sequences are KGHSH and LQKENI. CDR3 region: CASSPGGGYTF. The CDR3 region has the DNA TGTGCCAGCTCACCAGGGGGAGGCTACACCTTC.

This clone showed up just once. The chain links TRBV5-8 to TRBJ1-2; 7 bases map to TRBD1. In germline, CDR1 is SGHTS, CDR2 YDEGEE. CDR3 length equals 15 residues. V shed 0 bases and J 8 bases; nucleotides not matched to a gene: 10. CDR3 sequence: CASSLATGSVRGYTF. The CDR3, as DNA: TGTGCCAGCAGCTTGGCGACAGGGAGTGTTAGGGGCTACACCTTC.

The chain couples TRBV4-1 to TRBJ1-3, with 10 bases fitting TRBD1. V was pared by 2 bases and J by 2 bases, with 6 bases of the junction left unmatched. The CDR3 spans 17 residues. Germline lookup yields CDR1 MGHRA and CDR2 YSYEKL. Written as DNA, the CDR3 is TGCGCCAGCAGCCAAAACACCGGGACAGGGGCTGGAAACACCATATATTTT. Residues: CASSQNTGTGAGNTIYF.

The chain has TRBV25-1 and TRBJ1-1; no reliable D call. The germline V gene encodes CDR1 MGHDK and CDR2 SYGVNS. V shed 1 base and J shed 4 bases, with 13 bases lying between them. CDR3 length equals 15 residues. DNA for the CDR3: TGTGCCAGCAGTGAATTGGGCATTCAAGGCACTGAAGCTTTCTTT. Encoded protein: CASSELGIQGTEAFF.

The CDR3 is CSVEIIDTIYF. The CDR3 DNA reads TGCAGCGTTGAGATCATTGACACCATATATTTT. The V call is TRBV29-1, the J call TRBJ1-3; no clear D. Trimming removed 3 bases at V and 8 bases at J, with 8 bases between. This CDR3 contains 11 residues. The germline gives CDR1 SQVTM, CDR2 ANQGSEA.

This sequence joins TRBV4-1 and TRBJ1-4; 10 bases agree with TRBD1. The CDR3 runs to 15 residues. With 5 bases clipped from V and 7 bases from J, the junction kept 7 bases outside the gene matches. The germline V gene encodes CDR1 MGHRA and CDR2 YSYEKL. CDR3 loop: CASSAPGTGAEKLFF. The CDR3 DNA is TGCGCCAGCAGCGCTCCAGGGACAGGGGCTGAAAAACTGTTTTTT.